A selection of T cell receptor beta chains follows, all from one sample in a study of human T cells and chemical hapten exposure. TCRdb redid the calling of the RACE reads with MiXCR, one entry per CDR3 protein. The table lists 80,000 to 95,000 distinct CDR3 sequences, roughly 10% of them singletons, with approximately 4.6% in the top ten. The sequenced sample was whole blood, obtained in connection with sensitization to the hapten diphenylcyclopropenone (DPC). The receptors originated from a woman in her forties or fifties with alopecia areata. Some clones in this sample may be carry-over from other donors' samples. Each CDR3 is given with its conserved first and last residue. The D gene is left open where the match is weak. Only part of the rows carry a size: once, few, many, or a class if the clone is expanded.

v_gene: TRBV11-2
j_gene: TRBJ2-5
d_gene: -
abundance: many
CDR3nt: TGTGCCAGCAGCCCCGTCTCAATTCAAGAGACCCAGTACTTC
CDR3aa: CASSPVSIQETQYF

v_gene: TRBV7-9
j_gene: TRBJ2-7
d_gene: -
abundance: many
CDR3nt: TGTGCCAGCAGCTTAGGGACCGGATCCTACGAGCAGTACTTC
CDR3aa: CASSLGTGSYEQYF

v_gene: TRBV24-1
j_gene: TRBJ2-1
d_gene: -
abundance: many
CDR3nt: TGTGCCACCAGTGACCCCCGGGCCTCCTACAATGAGCAGTTCTTC
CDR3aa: CATSDPRASYNEQFF

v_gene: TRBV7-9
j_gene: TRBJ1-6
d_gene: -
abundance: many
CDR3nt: TGTGCCAGCAGCTTAAGTCTGGGCTCAAATTCACCCCTCCACTTT
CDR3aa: CASSLSLGSNSPLHF

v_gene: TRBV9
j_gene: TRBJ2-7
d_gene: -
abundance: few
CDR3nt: TGTGCCAGCAGCGGACGGGCCGGGATCTACGAGCAGTACTTC
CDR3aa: CASSGRAGIYEQYF

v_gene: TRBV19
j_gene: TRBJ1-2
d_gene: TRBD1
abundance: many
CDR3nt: TGTGCCAGCCGGACAGGCGATTATGGCTACACCTTC
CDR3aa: CASRTGDYGYTF

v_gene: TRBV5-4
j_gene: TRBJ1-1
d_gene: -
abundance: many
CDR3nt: TGTGCCAGCAGCTTGGAACAGGGAAACACTGAAGCTTTCTTT
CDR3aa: CASSLEQGNTEAFF

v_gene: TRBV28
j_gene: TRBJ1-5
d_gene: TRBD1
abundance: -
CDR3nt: TGTGCCAGCAGTATCGGGACAGGGGGCAGGCAGCCCCAGCATTTT
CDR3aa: CASSIGTGGRQPQHF

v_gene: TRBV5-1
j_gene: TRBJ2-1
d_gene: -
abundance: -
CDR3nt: TGCGCCAGCAGGAAACAGGGCTCTAGCGATGAGCAGTTCTTC
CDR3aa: CASRKQGSSDEQFF

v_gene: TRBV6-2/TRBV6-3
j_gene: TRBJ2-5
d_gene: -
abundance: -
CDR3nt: TGTGCCAGCAGGCATACTAGGATCCAAGAGACCCAGTACTTC
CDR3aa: CASRHTRIQETQYF

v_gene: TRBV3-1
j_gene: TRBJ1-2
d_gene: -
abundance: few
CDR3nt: TGTGCCAGCAGCCAAGCGGGGGGCGATGGCTACACCTTC
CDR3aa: CASSQAGGDGYTF

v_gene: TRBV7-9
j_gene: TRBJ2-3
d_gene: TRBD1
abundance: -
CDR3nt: TGTGACAGCAGCCAGAAGGACAGGGGCCTCCCCACAGATACGCAGTATTTT
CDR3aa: CDSSQKDRGLPTDTQYF

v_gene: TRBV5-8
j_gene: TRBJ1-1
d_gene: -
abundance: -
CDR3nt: TGTGCCAGCAGCGTAGTGGGGGCGAGCACTGAAGCTTTCTTT
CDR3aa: CASSVVGASTEAFF

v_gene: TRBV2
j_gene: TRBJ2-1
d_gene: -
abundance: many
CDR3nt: TGTGCCAGCAGTGACTTCGCTCGCCTTGGGTACAATGAGCAGTTCTTC
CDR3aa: CASSDFARLGYNEQFF

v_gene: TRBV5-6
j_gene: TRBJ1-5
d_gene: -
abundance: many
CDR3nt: TGTGCCAGCAGTAGGGGGACCGCGGGCAATCAGCCCCAGCATTTT
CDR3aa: CASSRGTAGNQPQHF

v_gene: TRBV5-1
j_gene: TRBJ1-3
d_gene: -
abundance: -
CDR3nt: TGCGCCAGCAGCTTGGAAGCGTTTTTTGGAAACACCATATATTTT
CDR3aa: CASSLEAFFGNTIYF

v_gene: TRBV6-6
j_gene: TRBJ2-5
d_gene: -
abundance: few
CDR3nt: TGTGCCAGCAGCCCCTCCGGGCCCCCGCACTTC
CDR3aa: CASSPSGPPHF

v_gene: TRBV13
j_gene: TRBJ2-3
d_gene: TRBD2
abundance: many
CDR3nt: TGTGCCAGCAGCTTCAAGACTAGCGGGGGGGCCCCAGATACGCAGTATTTT
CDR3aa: CASSFKTSGGAPDTQYF

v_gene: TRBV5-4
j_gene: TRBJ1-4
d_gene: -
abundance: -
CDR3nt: TGTGCCAGCAGCTTGGAAGGCCAGGTTAATGAAAAACTGTTTTTT
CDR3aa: CASSLEGQVNEKLFF

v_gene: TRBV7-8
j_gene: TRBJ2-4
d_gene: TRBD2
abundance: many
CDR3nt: TGTGCCAGCAGCTCATGGAGCGGGAGCGGAGCCAAAAACATTCAGTACTTC
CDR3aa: CASSSWSGSGAKNIQYF

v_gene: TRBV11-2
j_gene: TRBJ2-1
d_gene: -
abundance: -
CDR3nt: TGTGCCAGCAGCCCTCGGGTGCGGGTTTCCTACAATGAGCAGTTCTTC
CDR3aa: CASSPRVRVSYNEQFF

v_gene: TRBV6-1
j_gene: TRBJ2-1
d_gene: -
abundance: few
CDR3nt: TGTGCCAGCAGTTACAGGGCAGGGACCTACAATGAGCAGTTCTTC
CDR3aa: CASSYRAGTYNEQFF

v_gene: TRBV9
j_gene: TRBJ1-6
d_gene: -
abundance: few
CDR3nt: TGTGCCAGCAGCGTAGTCCCGGGTGGAGGTTCACCCCTCCACTTT
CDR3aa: CASSVVPGGGSPLHF

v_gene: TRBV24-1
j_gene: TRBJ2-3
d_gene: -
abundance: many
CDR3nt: TGTGCCACCAGTGACCCGACTACCCGCACAGATACGCAGTATTTT
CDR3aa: CATSDPTTRTDTQYF

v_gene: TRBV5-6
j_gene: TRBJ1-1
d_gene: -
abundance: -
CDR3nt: TGTGCCAGCAGCTTGGTTTCATACAGAGGAACTGAAGCTTTCTTT
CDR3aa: CASSLVSYRGTEAFF

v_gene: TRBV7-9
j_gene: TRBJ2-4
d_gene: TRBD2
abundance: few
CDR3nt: TGTGCCAGCAGCTCCCGGAGCGGGGGGGGATACGCAGTCGCCAAAAACATTCAGTACTTC
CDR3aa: CASSSRSGGGYAVAKNIQYF

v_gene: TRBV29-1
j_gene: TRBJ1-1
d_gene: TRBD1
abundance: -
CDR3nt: TGCAGCGGGTACACGGGACAGACGAACACTGAAGCTTTCTTT
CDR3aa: CSGYTGQTNTEAFF

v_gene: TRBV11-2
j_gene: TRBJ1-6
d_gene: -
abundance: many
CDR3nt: TGTGCCAGCAGCACCGGGACACCGCGGACACCCCTCCACTTT
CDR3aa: CASSTGTPRTPLHF

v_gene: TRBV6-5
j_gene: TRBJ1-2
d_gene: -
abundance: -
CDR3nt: TGTGCCAGCAGTTACTCACTCGACAGATATGGCTACACCTTC
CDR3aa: CASSYSLDRYGYTF

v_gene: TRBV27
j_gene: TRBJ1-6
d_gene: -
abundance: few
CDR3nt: TGTGCCAGCCGGGGGCAGACGCTCTATAATTCACCCCTCCACTTT
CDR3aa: CASRGQTLYNSPLHF

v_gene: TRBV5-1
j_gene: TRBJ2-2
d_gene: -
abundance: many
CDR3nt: TGCGCCAGCAGCTTGTCCGGAGTCACCGGGGAGCTGTTTTTT
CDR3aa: CASSLSGVTGELFF

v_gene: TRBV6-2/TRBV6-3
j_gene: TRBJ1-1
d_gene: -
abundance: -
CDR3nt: TGTGCCAGCAGTTACAGGGGTACCGCTGAAGCTTTCTTT
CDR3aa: CASSYRGTAEAFF

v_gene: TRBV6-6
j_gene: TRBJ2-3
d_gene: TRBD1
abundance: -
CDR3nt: TGTGCCAGCAGTTTAAACAGGGGGCGGGGAGAAGATACGCAGTATTTT
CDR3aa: CASSLNRGRGEDTQYF

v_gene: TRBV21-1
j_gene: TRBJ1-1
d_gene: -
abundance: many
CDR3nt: TGTGCCAGCAGGATACAGGGTCCGTATATCACTGAAGCTTTCTTT
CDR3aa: CASRIQGPYITEAFF